The 20 T cell receptor beta chains in this list originate from one sample, sequenced in a study of blood T cell repertoires in COVID-19. Generated by immunoSEQ multiplex PCR, the TCRdb table keeps only in-frame clones and is missing some. Of 450,000 to 600,000 clones in the sample, about nine tenths were seen once. Input material: PBMCs or T cells enriched from blood (not recorded which). Receptors originate from a woman younger than 30 who had recovered from COVID-19.

The rearrangement joins TRBV7-9 to TRBJ2-3; TRBD2 is a possible D gene (6 bases). This CDR3 contains 14 residues. Trimming took off 6 bases at V and 5 bases at J, with 15 bases between the two ends. Germline V gene lookup returns CDR1 SEHNR and CDR2 FQNEAQ (reference sequence). CDR3 sequence (DNA): TGTGCCAGCAGTCCAGCGGGCCTGGGAGATACGCAGTATTTT. Amino acids: CASSPAGLGDTQYF.

This CDR3 is CASSSHRGRGDTEAFF. CDR3 DNA: TGTGCCAGCAGCTCCCACAGGGGGCGAGGAGACACTGAAGCTTTCTTT. The V and J genes are TRBV7-6 and TRBJ1-1, with TRBD1 matching over 9 bases. The CDR3 has 16 residues. Germline V gene lookup returns CDR1 SGHVS and CDR2 FNYEAQ. The V segment lost 4 bases and the J segment 3 bases; nucleotides outside the gene matches: 9.

For this clone: The same CDR3 can be traced to other DNA sequences in this sample. The chain combines TRBV7-8 with TRBJ2-5; D may be TRBD1 (5 bases). The germline CDR1 and CDR2 sequences are SGHVS and FQNEAQ. V was trimmed by 3 bases and J by 4 bases, leaving 9 bases between them. The CDR3 covers 13 residues. CDR3: CASSLGRSETQYF. The DNA of the CDR3 is TGTGCCAGCAGCTTGGGGCGGTCAGAGACCCAGTACTTC.

The rearrangement links TRBV2 to TRBJ2-1; 7 nucleotides agree with TRBD2. The germline gives CDR1 SNHLY, CDR2 FYNNEI. The CDR3 loop spans 13 amino acids. Trimming cost V 6 bases and J 6 bases; bases outside gene matches: 5. In DNA form, the CDR3 reads TGTGCCAGCAGCCGGGGGGAAGTCAATGAGCAGTTCTTC. Translating it yields CASSRGEVNEQFF. The full variable domain, completed using reference TRBV2 and TRBJ2-1, is EPEVTQTPSHQVTQMGQEVILRCVPISNHLYFYWYRQILGQKVEFLVSFYNNEISEKSEIFDDQFSVERPDGSNFTLKIRSTKLEDSAMYFCASSRGEVNEQFFGPGTRLTVL.

J is TRBJ1-5 and V is TRBV30, with 11 bases lining up with TRBD1. Germline V gives CDR1 GTSNPN, CDR2 SVGIG (reference sequence). The CDR3 has 15 residues. The V segment lost 2 bases and the J segment 7 bases; nucleotides outside the gene matches: 7. The CDR3 is CAWSIGTGGIQPQHF. The CDR3, as DNA: TGTGCCTGGAGTATAGGGACAGGGGGTATACAGCCCCAGCATTTT.

The chain is built from TRBV5-1 and TRBJ2-7, with D tentatively TRBD2 (6 bases). Germline V gene lookup returns CDR1 SGHRS and CDR2 YFSETQ. This CDR3 spans 15 amino acids. V lost 4 bases and J 0 bases, leaving 14 bases between the germline ends. CDR3 residues: CASSAGTGSSYEQYF. The CDR3 coding sequence is TGCGCCAGCAGCGCGGGGACTGGGAGCTCCTACGAGCAGTACTTC.

The chain couples TRBV2 to TRBJ2-7; the D is unclear. The CDR3 length is 12 residues. Germline assignment: CDR1 SNHLY and CDR2 FYNNEI. Trimming left V 6 bases short and J 0 bases short, with 6 bases between. Here the CDR3 DNA reads TGTGCCAGCAGGGGCACCTCCTACGAGCAGTACTTC. Translating it yields CASRGTSYEQYF.

The V gene is TRBV5-1, the J gene TRBJ2-5; D may be TRBD1 (5 bases). Trimming removed 0 bases at V and 1 base at J, with 13 bases between. Germline V gene lookup returns CDR1 SGHRS and CDR2 YFSETQ. The length of the CDR3 is 16 residues. The CDR3 coding sequence is TGCGCCAGCAGCTTGGCCGAACAGGTCCTCCAAGAGACCCAGTACTTC. Its translation: CASSLAEQVLQETQYF.

The V gene is TRBV10-3, the J gene TRBJ1-6; D is ambiguous. Germline V gene lookup returns CDR1 ENHRY and CDR2 SYGVKD. V was pared by 6 bases and J by 7 bases, with 16 bases between. The length of the CDR3 is 15 residues. The CDR3 sequence is CAISREEDTNSPLHF. CDR3 coding DNA: TGTGCCATCAGCCGCGAGGAGGATACAAATTCACCCCTCCACTTT.

The V call is TRBV3-1 (or the pseudogene TRBV3-2), the J call TRBJ2-1, with TRBD2 matching over 10 bases. J was trimmed by 6 bases and V by 6 bases; bases with no gene match: 8. This CDR3 region has 15 residues. Looked up from germline, CDR1 is LGHDT and CDR2 is YNNKEL (reference sequence). CDR3 in amino acids: CASSESGGAGNEQFF. CDR3 DNA sequence: TGTGCCAGCAGTGAAAGCGGGGGGGCGGGCAATGAGCAGTTCTTC.

The gene calls are TRBV5-1 and TRBJ1-6; no clear D gene. CDR1 SGHRS and CDR2 YFSETQ come from the germline V gene. CDR3 length: 20 amino acids. Between the trimmed V and J ends, which lost 1 base and 7 bases, there was a span of 27 bases. The CDR3: CASSLSVIVHQKKPNSPLHF. CDR3 nucleotides: TGCGCCAGCAGCTTGAGCGTTATCGTCCACCAAAAAAAACCCAATTCACCCCTCCACTTT.

The CDR3 DNA follows: TGTGCCAGCAGTCCCAAGGACAGGGTCTTAAGCGGCTACACCTTC. Its protein is CASSPKDRVLSGYTF. The chain recombines TRBV25-1 with TRBJ1-2; 8 nucleotides align to TRBD1. CDR1 and CDR2 (germline): MGHDK, SYGVNS. Trimming removed 5 bases from V and 8 bases from J; junction bases left unmatched: 13. CDR3 size: 15 residues.

CDR3 amino acids: CASSQVLDSNNQPQHF. CDR3 bases: TGCGCCAGCAGCCAAGTCCTGGACAGTAATAATCAGCCCCAGCATTTT. The V and J genes are TRBV4-1 and TRBJ1-5; D may be TRBD1 (6 bases). CDR1 is MGHRA and CDR2 is YSYEKL in the germline V gene. The CDR3 extends over 16 amino acids. Trimming shortened V by 1 base and J by 4 bases, and 14 bases separated the two germline ends.

J is TRBJ1-3 and V is TRBV28, with D uncertain. This CDR3 is built from 14 residues. V lost 6 bases and J 4 bases, leaving 13 bases between the germline ends. CDR1 is MDHEN, CDR2 SYDVKM, per germline. CDR3 in amino acids: CASRTQSKGNTIYF. DNA of the CDR3: TGTGCCAGCAGAACACAATCGAAGGGAAACACCATATATTTT.

The gene calls are TRBV30 and TRBJ2-6; D uncertain. This CDR3 contains 15 residues. Trimming shortened V by 2 bases and J by 1 base, and 9 bases separated the two germline ends. The germline V gene has CDR1 GTSNPN and CDR2 SVGIG (reference sequence). Here the CDR3 DNA reads TGTGCCTGGAGTTCGCAGTTGTCTGGGGCCAACGTCCTGACTTTC. Translating gives CAWSSQLSGANVLTF. Full variable domain (rest looked up from reference TRBV30 and TRBJ2-6): SQTIHQWPATLVQPVGSPLSLECTVEGTSNPNLYWYRQAAGRGLQLLFYSVGIGQISSEVPQNLSASRPQDRQFILSSKKLLLSDSGFYLCAWSSQLSGANVLTFGAGSRLTVL.

The gene calls are TRBV20-1 and TRBJ1-2; D gene unclear. Germline lookup yields CDR1 DFQATT and CDR2 SNEGSKA (reference sequence). The CDR3 runs to 10 residues. The V end was cut by 6 bases, the J end by 4 bases, with 6 bases between. CDR3 sequence: CSALIYGYTF. The CDR3 coding sequence is TGCAGTGCCCTAATCTATGGCTACACCTTC.

The V and J genes are TRBV19 and TRBJ2-2; TRBD1 agrees at 9 bases. After removal of 3 bases from V and 1 base from J, the junction contained 3 bases not matched to a gene. CDR1 is LNHDA, CDR2 SQIVND, per germline (reference sequence). This CDR3 contains 16 residues. This CDR3 reads CASSIYRGRNTGELFF. The CDR3 region has the DNA TGTGCCAGTAGTATTTACAGGGGGCGGAACACCGGGGAGCTGTTTTTT.

The J gene is TRBJ1-2, the V gene TRBV11-2; 7 bases align to TRBD1. In germline, CDR1 is SGHAT, CDR2 FQNNGV. The J segment lost 7 bases and the V segment lost 5 bases, leaving 10 bases of the junction unmatched. The CDR3 covers 14 residues. CDR3 amino acids: CASSHAPGQTGYTF. For the CDR3, the DNA is TGTGCCAGCAGCCATGCACCGGGACAGACTGGCTACACCTTC.

The chain combines TRBV6-1 with TRBJ1-1, with TRBD1 matching 7 bases. V was pared by 3 bases and J by 3 bases, with 7 bases of the junction left unmatched. The germline V gene has CDR1 MNHNS and CDR2 SASEGT. The length of the CDR3 is 15 residues. The CDR3 nucleotides are TGTGCCAGCAGTGACGAGGGGGCCAGGGACACTGAAGCTTTCTTT. It is translated as CASSDEGARDTEAFF.

The rearrangement uses TRBV18 and TRBJ2-7; tentative D call: TRBD1 (6 bases). The CDR3 runs to 15 residues. The germline gives CDR1 KGHSH, CDR2 LQKENI. Trimming cost V 6 bases and J 2 bases, with 17 bases left between them. The CDR3 region is CASSNRARGTYEQYF. The CDR3 nucleotides are TGTGCCAGCTCGAATCGGGCCAGGGGTACCTACGAGCAGTACTTC. The variable domain in full, completed from reference TRBV18 and TRBJ2-7, reads NAGVMQNPRHLVRRRGQEARLRCSPMKGHSHVYWYRQLPEEGLKFMVYLQKENIIDESGMPKERFSAEFPKEGPSILRIQQVVRGDSAAYFCASSNRARGTYEQYFGPGTRLTVT.